Sequencing of this T cell receptor (beta chain) was carried out in a study of cytomegalovirus exposure and HLA in healthy donors. Trimming took 0 bases from V and 2 from J; bases not matched to a gene: 7. Per germline, CDR1 SGHDN and CDR2 FVKESK. The CDR3 totals 16 residues. The primer mix had 60 Vbeta and 13 Jbeta primers. Profiling relied on immunoSEQ multiplex PCR, and the TCRdb table lists in-frame clones only, not all of them. The sample includes 100,000 to 150,000 clones, roughly 80% seen only once; the top ten take 20%. The receptor comes from a man aged 18-30 years in good health and CMV-seropositive. The source material was PBMCs. This chain joins TRBV14 and TRBJ2-7; 7 bases are shared with TRBD2. The CDR3 region has the DNA TGTGCCAGCAGCCAAGAAGAATGGCGGGGGACCTACGAGCAGTACTTC. Amino acids: CASSQEEWRGTYEQYF.